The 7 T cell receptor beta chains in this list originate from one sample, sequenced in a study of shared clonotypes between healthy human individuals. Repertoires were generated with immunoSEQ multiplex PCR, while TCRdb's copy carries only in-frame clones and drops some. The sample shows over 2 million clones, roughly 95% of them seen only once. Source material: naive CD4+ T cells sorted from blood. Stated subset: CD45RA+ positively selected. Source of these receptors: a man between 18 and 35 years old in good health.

DNA of the CDR3: TGCGCCAGTTCAGGGGAGGCCTACGAGCAGTACTTC. Translating it yields CASSGEAYEQYF. The chain recombines TRBV5-1 with TRBJ2-7; D may correspond to TRBD1 or TRBD2 (6 bases each). Per germline, CDR1 SGHRS and CDR2 YFSETQ. The CDR3 has 12 residues. The V end lost 8 bases, the J end lost 2 bases, and 11 bases lay between the germline ends.

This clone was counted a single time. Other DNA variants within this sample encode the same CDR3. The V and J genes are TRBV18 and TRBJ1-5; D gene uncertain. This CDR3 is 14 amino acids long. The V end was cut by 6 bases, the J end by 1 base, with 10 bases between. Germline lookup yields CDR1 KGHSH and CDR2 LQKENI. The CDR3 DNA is TGTGCCAGCTCCCTCTCAGGAAGCAATCAGCCCCAGCATTTT. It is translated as CASSLSGSNQPQHF.

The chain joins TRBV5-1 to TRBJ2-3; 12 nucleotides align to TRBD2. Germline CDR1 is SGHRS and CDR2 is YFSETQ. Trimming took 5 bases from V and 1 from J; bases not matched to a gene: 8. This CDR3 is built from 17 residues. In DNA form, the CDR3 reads TGCGCCAGCAGGGAGGGACTAGCGGGTTTTGGCACAGATACGCAGTATTTT. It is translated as CASREGLAGFGTDTQYF.

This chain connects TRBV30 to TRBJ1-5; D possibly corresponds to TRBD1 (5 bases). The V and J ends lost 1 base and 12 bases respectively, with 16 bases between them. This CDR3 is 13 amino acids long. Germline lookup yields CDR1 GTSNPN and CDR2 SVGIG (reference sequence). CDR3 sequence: CAWSGDTYQGQHF. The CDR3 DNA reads TGTGCCTGGAGTGGAGACACCTATCAGGGCCAGCATTTT.

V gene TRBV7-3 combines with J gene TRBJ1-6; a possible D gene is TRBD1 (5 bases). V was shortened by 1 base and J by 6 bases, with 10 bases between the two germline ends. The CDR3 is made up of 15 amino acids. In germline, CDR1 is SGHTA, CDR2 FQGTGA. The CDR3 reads CASSLRQGGNSPLHF. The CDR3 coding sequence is TGTGCCAGCAGCTTAAGGCAGGGAGGTAATTCACCCCTCCACTTT. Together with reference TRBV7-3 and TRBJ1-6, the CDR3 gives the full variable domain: GAGVSQTPSNKVTEKGKYVELRCDPISGHTALYWYRQSLGQGPEFLIYFQGTGAADDSGLPNDRFFAVRPEGSVSTLKIQRTERGDSAVYLCASSLRQGGNSPLHFGNGTRLTVT.

The CDR3 sequence: CASAYYGRGTHQYF. The CDR3 DNA is TGTGCTAGTGCCTACTACGGGAGGGGAACACATCAGTACTTC. The chain joins TRBV12-5 to TRBJ2-7; 8 bases are shared with TRBD2. This CDR3 is 14 amino acids long. The V segment lost 7 bases and the J segment 10 bases; nucleotides outside the gene matches: 15. Germline V gene data show CDR1 as LGHNT and CDR2 as FRNRAP.

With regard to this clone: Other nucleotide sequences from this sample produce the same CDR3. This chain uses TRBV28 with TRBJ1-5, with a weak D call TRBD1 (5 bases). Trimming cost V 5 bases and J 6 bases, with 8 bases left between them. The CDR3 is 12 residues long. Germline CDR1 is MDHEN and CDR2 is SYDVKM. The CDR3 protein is CASSSRGQPQHF. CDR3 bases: TGTGCCAGCAGTAGTAGGGGTCAGCCCCAGCATTTT.